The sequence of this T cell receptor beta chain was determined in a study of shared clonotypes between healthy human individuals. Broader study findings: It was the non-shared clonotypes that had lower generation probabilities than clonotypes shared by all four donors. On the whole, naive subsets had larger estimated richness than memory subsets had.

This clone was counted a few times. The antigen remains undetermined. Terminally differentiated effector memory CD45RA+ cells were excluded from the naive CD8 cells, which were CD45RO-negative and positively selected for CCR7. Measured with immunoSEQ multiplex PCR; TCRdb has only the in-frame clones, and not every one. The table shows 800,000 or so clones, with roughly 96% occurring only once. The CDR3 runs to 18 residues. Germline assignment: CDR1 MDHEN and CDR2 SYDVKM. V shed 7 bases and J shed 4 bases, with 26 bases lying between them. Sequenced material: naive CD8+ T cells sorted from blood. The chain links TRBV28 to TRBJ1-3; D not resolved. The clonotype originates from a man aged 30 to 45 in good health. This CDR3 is CASTRIIRLHSSGNTIYF. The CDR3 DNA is TGTGCCAGCACCCGAATAATTAGGTTGCACTCTTCCGGAAACACCATATATTTT.